Below, one TCR beta chain is given with its context. The data derive from a study of blood T cell repertoires in COVID-19. Study at large: PBMCs, B-cell-depleted T cells, or T cells provided the cDNA or gDNA that made up the material.

Here immunoSEQ multiplex PCR was the method, and the copy in TCRdb shows in-frame clones only, minus some. The sample comprises roughly 20,000 clones, 80% of which are singletons, and around 13% rests with the top ten. The CDR3 loop spans 14 amino acids. Germline loops: CDR1 MNHEY, CDR2 SMNVEV (reference sequence). Trimming took off 2 bases at V and 3 bases at J, with 10 bases between the two ends. Material: peripheral blood. The receptor comes from a man aged 60 to 75 with active COVID-19. The chain has TRBV27 and TRBJ1-1, with a tentative D call TRBD1 (6 bases). The CDR3 coding sequence is TGTGCCAGCAGTTTAGCGGGGGGCCACACTGAAGCTTTCTTT. Its translation is CASSLAGGHTEAFF.